Presented here are 11 T cell receptor beta chains from one specimen sequenced in a study. TCRdb passed the 5' RACE reads through MiXCR, listing each CDR3 protein once. The table lists about 50,000 distinct CDR3 sequences, roughly 30% of them singletons. Specimen: naive CD4+ T cells sorted from blood. Documented subset: naive CD4+ T cells, CD4+CD45RA+CD25-. The receptors were sampled from a female donor with breast cancer.

This clonotype was detected only a few times. The chain has TRBV2 and TRBJ1-1; possibly TRBD1 for D (5 bases). The CDR3 extends over 16 amino acids. Per germline, CDR1 SNHLY and CDR2 FYNNEI. The V and J ends lost 6 bases and 5 bases respectively, with 22 bases between them. The CDR3 bases are TGTGCCAGCAGCCCGGAGAGCCAGGGAGTAGGTACTGAAGCTTTCTTT. This translates into CASSPESQGVGTEAFF.

The table lists this clonotype with many counts. An end of the junction does not agree with germline; a read error may underlie this. The chain uses TRBV3-1 and TRBJ2-1, with 14 bases lining up with TRBD2. This CDR3 region has 14 residues. Germline assignment: CDR1 LGHDT and CDR2 YNNKEL (reference sequence). DNA for the CDR3: TGTGCTAGCACTGGGACTAGCGGGAGTAGTGAGCAGTTCTTC. Its protein is CASTGTSGSSEQFF.

This clonotype was seen only a few times. J is TRBJ1-5 and V is TRBV5-1, with a tentative D call TRBD1 (6 bases). Germline values: CDR1 SGHRS, CDR2 YFSETQ. This CDR3 contains 15 residues. Trimming removed 0 bases from V and 0 bases from J, with 7 bases in between. The CDR3 region is CASSLGTDSNQPQHF. In DNA, the CDR3 is TGCGCCAGCAGCTTGGGGACAGATAGCAATCAGCCCCAGCATTTT.

Details on this clonotype: Mismatch with germline at one junction end may stem from a read error. V is TRBV6-6 and J is TRBJ1-1; 7 nucleotides line up with TRBD1. This CDR3 spans 14 amino acids. CDR1 MNHNY and CDR2 SVGAGI come from the germline V gene (reference sequence). Written as DNA, the CDR3 is TGTGCCAGCAGTTCAGACAGGGACAACACTGAAGCTTCCTTT. Its translation is CASSSDRDNTEASF.

Worth noting for this clonotype: A much larger clone sits a single nucleotide away, making a read error possible. The CDR3 region is CAGSRYGTLNTEAFF. In DNA form, the CDR3 reads TGTGCCGGCAGCCGCTATGGGACACTGAACACTGAAGCTTTCTTT. The V and J genes are TRBV6-5 and TRBJ1-1; TRBD1 might be the D (6 bases). Per germline, CDR1 MNHEY and CDR2 SVGAGI. This CDR3 comprises 15 residues.

This clonotype appeared once. The J gene is TRBJ1-2, the V gene TRBV25-1; 10 bases map to TRBD1. CDR1 and CDR2 from the germline V gene are MGHDK and SYGVNS. Trimming took 4 bases from V and 5 from J; bases not matched to a gene: 16. This CDR3 is built from 18 residues. For the CDR3, the DNA is TGTGCCAGCAGTGCGAACCCCGGGACAGGGGCTCTAGGGTATGGCTACACCTTC. Amino acids: CASSANPGTGALGYGYTF.

This chain links TRBV28 with TRBJ1-1, with a possible D match to TRBD1 (6 bases). With 6 bases removed from V and 6 bases from J, the gap between germline ends came to 17 bases. CDR3 length: 14 amino acids. Germline CDR1 MDHEN, CDR2 SYDVKM. The CDR3: CASRSGTRTAEAFF. CDR3 bases: TGTGCCAGCAGATCCGGGACAAGGACTGCTGAAGCTTTCTTT.

Points on this clonotype: This CDR3 fails to terminate in the conserved phenylalanine or tryptophan, so it likely reflects a read error. V gene TRBV6-5 combines with J gene TRBJ2-7; a possible D gene is TRBD1 (5 bases). This CDR3 has 13 amino acids. The V gene lost 6 bases and the J gene lost 4 bases, with 13 bases spanning the gap. Germline assignment: CDR1 MNHEY and CDR2 SVGAGI. The CDR3 protein is CASSRNQGYEQYS. CDR3 bases: TGTGCCAGCAGCAGAAACCAGGGTTACGAGCAGTACTCC.

This clonotype has a handful of counts. This chain joins TRBV7-2 and TRBJ1-5; no clear D gene. The CDR3 totals 12 residues. Per germline, CDR1 SGHTA and CDR2 FQGNSA. Trimming shortened V by 2 bases and J by 3 bases, and 2 bases separated the two germline ends. The CDR3 nucleotides are TGTGCCAGCAGCTTATCCAATCAGCCCCAGCATTTT. Amino acid sequence: CASSLSNQPQHF.

A word on this clonotype: It is likely a read error, because the conserved phenylalanine at the end of the CDR3 is missing. The chain has TRBV20-1 and TRBJ2-3, with TRBD2 identical over 7 bases. V dropped 0 bases and J dropped 3; count of bases not matched to a gene: 9. Germline V CDR1 and CDR2: DFQATT, SNEGSKA (reference sequence). The CDR3 is 16 amino acids. The CDR3 reads CSARDAGRGMTDTQYS. In nucleotides, the CDR3 is TGCAGTGCTAGAGACGCGGGGCGGGGGATGACAGATACGCAGTATTCT.

This clonotype was observed at least ten times. The chain links TRBV4-3 to TRBJ1-1; D is unresolved. V shed 9 bases and J shed 5 bases, with 16 bases lying between them. Germline V lookup: CDR1 LGHNA, CDR2 YSLEER. The CDR3 runs 13 residues. The CDR3 spells CASCHWGGTEAFF. CDR3 DNA sequence: TGCGCCAGTTGTCACTGGGGAGGAACTGAAGCTTTCTTT.